This T cell receptor (beta chain) came from a study of blood T cell repertoires in COVID-19. Looking at the study overall: Nucleic acid was either cDNA or gDNA, and it came from T cells, B-cell-depleted T cells, or PBMCs.

Followed longitudinally, the Seattle patients had been enrolled during active infection. Assay used: immunoSEQ multiplex PCR; TCRdb lists only in-frame clones, some missing. The sample lists some 140,000 clones, around 85% occurring once. This CDR3 region has 16 residues. Trimming took 5 bases from V and 3 from J, leaving 19 bases between them. CDR1 is SGHAT, CDR2 FQNNGV, per germline. The sample holds a few counts of this clone. The rearrangement uses TRBV11-2 and TRBJ2-5; no clear D gene. This TCR came from a man between 60 and 75 years old with COVID-19, enrolled during active disease. Sequencing was performed on peripheral blood. For the CDR3, the DNA is TGTGCCAGCAGCCCCGAGGTGACGGTGATAAAAGAGACCCAGTACTTC. The encoded protein is CASSPEVTVIKETQYF.